Here is one T cell receptor beta chain with its context. Its target is unknown. These data come from a study of OX40 agonist ivuxolimab in advanced cancers. Broader study findings: Expanded clones tended on average to be more numerous among CD8+ T cells than CD4+. The authors also found low normalized T-cell clonal expansion in some nonresponders.

The assay was immunoSEQ multiplex PCR, and TCRdb's table has in-frame clones only and misses some. This sample carries 60,000 to 70,000 clones, around nine tenths of them seen once, and the ten largest clones take 1.3%. Trimming cost V 2 bases and J 6 bases, with 14 bases left between them. Germline CDR1 is MNHNY and CDR2 is SVGAGI (reference sequence). This CDR3 spans 15 amino acids. Sample: CD4+ or CD8+ T cells sorted from blood, taken in a trial of the OX40 agonist ivuxolimab. The sequence was collected from an adult with an advanced solid tumor such as melanoma, head and neck, liver or kidney cancer. The chain is built from TRBV6-6 and TRBJ2-1, with a weak D call TRBD2 (6 bases). This CDR3 reads CASSYGAGLPNEQFF. In nucleotides, the CDR3 is TGTGCCAGCAGTTACGGAGCGGGTCTCCCCAATGAGCAGTTCTTC.